Following are 20 T cell receptor beta chains from one sample sequenced in a study of T cell responses to AZD1222 COVID-19 vaccine. Libraries were prepared by immunoSEQ multiplex PCR; TCRdb keeps only in-frame clonotypes and omits some of them. The data hold roughly 60,000 clones, with 70% to 90% observed a single time. The starting material was peripheral blood, obtained on day 0 of AZD1222 vaccination. These receptors came from an adult in good health.

The chain couples TRBV18 to TRBJ2-2; D not resolved. V was shortened by 0 bases and J by 6 bases, with 14 bases between the two germline ends. CDR1 is KGHSH and CDR2 is LQKENI in the germline V gene. The CDR3 has 16 amino acids. CDR3 DNA sequence: TGTGCCAGCTCACCACCAGGCGCGGCCCTATCCGGGGAGCTGTTTTTT. This translates into CASSPPGAALSGELFF.

This clone was counted once. This rearrangement joins TRBV7-8 to TRBJ1-1; TRBD1 aligns across 9 bases. The length of the CDR3 is 16 residues. Trimming cost V 7 bases and J 0 bases; bases outside gene matches: 9. CDR1 SGHVS and CDR2 FQNEAQ come from the germline V gene. The CDR3 DNA follows: TGTGCCAGCACCTCGGGGACAGGGAACATGAACACTGAAGCTTTCTTT. Encoded protein: CASTSGTGNMNTEAFF.

The V and J genes are TRBV6-2 or TRBV6-3 and TRBJ1-2, with 7 bases identical to TRBD1. This CDR3 region has 13 residues. After removal of 6 bases from V and 7 bases from J, the junction contained 8 bases not matched to a gene. CDR1 MNHEY and CDR2 SVGEGT come from the germline V gene. CDR3 region: CASSRPGGIGYTF. The CDR3 region has the DNA TGTGCCAGCAGCCGCCCAGGGGGTATTGGCTACACCTTC.

The V and J genes are TRBV18 and TRBJ1-3, with unresolved D. This CDR3 spans 13 amino acids. The V end was cut by 2 bases, the J end by 4 bases, with 6 bases between. The V gene's germline CDR1 is KGHSH and CDR2 LQKENI. The chain's CDR3 is CASSPGPGNTIYF. In DNA, the CDR3 is TGTGCCAGCTCACCAGGTCCGGGAAACACCATATATTTT.

The rearrangement links TRBV6-5 to TRBJ1-6, with 9 bases aligning to TRBD1. The CDR3 runs 14 residues. CDR1 MNHEY and CDR2 SVGAGI come from the germline V gene. The V segment lost 7 bases and the J segment 6 bases; nucleotides outside the gene matches: 4. In DNA form, the CDR3 reads TGTGCCAGCAAGAGGACAGGGGCTAATTCACCCCTCCACTTT. It translates to CASKRTGANSPLHF.

The DNA of the CDR3 is TGTGCCAGCAGTTTACAGGGTATCGGTGGCTACACCTTC. Protein: CASSLQGIGGYTF. V gene TRBV12-3 or TRBV12-4 combines with J gene TRBJ1-2, with D perhaps TRBD1 (5 bases). The CDR3 is 13 residues long. Trimming cost V 2 bases and J 7 bases, with 11 bases left between them.

V gene TRBV12-3 or TRBV12-4 combines with J gene TRBJ1-3; D is unclear. V was shortened by 6 bases and J by 8 bases, with 11 bases between the two germline ends. This CDR3 contains 12 residues. DNA for the CDR3: TGTGCCAGCAGCCTGGCTCGACACACCATATATTTT. It translates to CASSLARHTIYF.

The chain carries TRBV27 and TRBJ1-4; the D is unclear. V lost 4 bases, J lost 7 bases, and 13 bases lay in between. The CDR3 totals 14 residues. CDR1 MNHEY and CDR2 SMNVEV come from the germline V gene (reference sequence). CDR3 region: CASSSVVMGEKLFF. The CDR3 coding sequence is TGTGCCAGCAGTTCCGTTGTAATGGGTGAAAAACTGTTTTTT.

This clone occurred a few times. The chain uses TRBV4-1 and TRBJ1-2; D is ambiguous. Germline CDR1 is MGHRA and CDR2 is YSYEKL. Trimming removed 0 bases at V and 7 bases at J, with 18 bases between. This CDR3 contains 16 residues. CDR3 nucleotide sequence: TGCGCCAGCAGCCAAGAGGGCGGGCAGCGATCGGGTGGCTACACCTTC. Translation gives CASSQEGGQRSGGYTF.

A few counts support this clone. This chain uses TRBV29-1 with TRBJ1-1; D might be TRBD1 (5 bases). Trimming removed 3 bases from V and 5 bases from J, with 19 bases in between. CDR1 and CDR2 from the germline V gene are SQVTM and ANQGSEA. The CDR3 totals 15 residues. CDR3 amino acids: CSVEYAPGGRTEAFF. As DNA, the CDR3 is TGCAGCGTTGAGTATGCCCCGGGGGGGAGGACTGAAGCTTTCTTT.

This sequence joins TRBV6-5 and TRBJ1-1, with D perhaps TRBD1 (6 bases). This CDR3 spans 12 amino acids. The V end lost 6 bases, the J end lost 8 bases, and 13 bases lay between the germline ends. The germline V gene has CDR1 MNHEY and CDR2 SVGAGI. CDR3 in amino acids: CASRPPGQEAFF. In DNA, the CDR3 is TGTGCCAGCAGGCCTCCGGGACAAGAAGCTTTCTTT.

This chain's CDR3 is CASSLDRGHGYTF. CDR3 in DNA: TGTGCCAGCAGCTTAGACAGGGGGCACGGCTACACCTTC. This sequence joins TRBV11-2 and TRBJ1-2, with 8 bases that match TRBD1. Germline assignment: CDR1 SGHAT and CDR2 FQNNGV. The trim removed 0 bases at V and 8 bases at J, leaving 2 bases unmatched. CDR3 length equals 13 residues. Based on the CDR3 plus reference TRBV11-2 and TRBJ1-2, the full variable domain is EAGVAQSPRYKIIEKRQSVAFWCNPISGHATLYWYQQILGQGPKLLIQFQNNGVVDDSQLPKDRFSAERLKGVDSTLKIQPAKLEDSAVYLCASSLDRGHGYTFGSGTRLTVV.

CDR3 nucleotides: TGTGCCAGCAGTTACACCTCCGGAGCGGGTGAAAAACTGTTTTTT. Translated: CASSYTSGAGEKLFF. The V gene is TRBV6-5, the J gene TRBJ1-4; D remains ambiguous. Germline CDR1 MNHEY, CDR2 SVGAGI. V was clipped by 2 bases and J by 7 bases, with 14 bases between them. CDR3 length: 15 amino acids.

V and J are TRBV7-9 and TRBJ2-7, with a tentative D call TRBD2 (7 bases). The CDR3 consists of 16 residues. V lost 5 bases, J lost 4 bases, and 21 bases lay in between. Germline loops: CDR1 SEHNR, CDR2 FQNEAQ (reference sequence). CDR3 coding DNA: TGTGCCAGCAGCCCCAGGGCGGGGGCGACGGTGTACGAGCAGTACTTC. It encodes CASSPRAGATVYEQYF. Full variable domain (remainder filled in from reference TRBV7-9 and TRBJ2-7): DTGVSQNPRHKITKRGQNVTFRCDPISEHNRLYWYRQTLGQGPEFLTYFQNEAQLEKSRLLSDRFSAERPKGSFSTLEIQRTEQGDSAMYLCASSPRAGATVYEQYFGPGTRLTVT.

Comments on this clone: The junction departs from germline at one end; a sequencing error may be responsible. The rearrangement links TRBV7-9 to TRBJ1-6; D uncertain. Germline CDR1 SEHNR, CDR2 FQNEAQ (reference sequence). CDR3 length: 16 residues. The CDR3 is CASSLGSGRTYSALHF. The CDR3 coding sequence is TGTGCCAGCAGCTTAGGGAGCGGGCGGACCTATTCAGCCCTCCACTTT.

The chain employs TRBV5-1 and TRBJ1-6; no reliable D call. Trimming removed 1 base at V and 0 bases at J, with 8 bases between. The CDR3 has 16 residues. Germline V lookup: CDR1 SGHRS, CDR2 YFSETQ. The CDR3 region is CASSLTGSSYNSPLHF. The DNA of the CDR3 is TGCGCCAGCAGCTTGACCGGGAGCTCCTATAATTCACCCCTCCACTTT.

J is TRBJ1-4 and V is TRBV3-1 (or the pseudogene TRBV3-2); maybe TRBD1 (5 bases). V was clipped by 4 bases and J by 8 bases, with 17 bases between them. The CDR3 extends over 15 amino acids. Germline CDR1 reads LGHDT; CDR2 reads YNNKEL (reference sequence). DNA for the CDR3: TGTGCCAGCAGCCCGTCGTGGGGGGTGTCGGAAAAACTGTTTTTT. It codes for CASSPSWGVSEKLFF.

This sequence joins TRBV7-9 and TRBJ1-2; 9 positions agree with TRBD1. CDR3 length: 14 amino acids. J gave up 6 bases and V 5 bases, and 7 bases lay outside the gene matches. Germline loops: CDR1 SEHNR, CDR2 FQNEAQ (reference sequence). The CDR3 sequence is CASSPGQGLDGYTF. The CDR3 DNA is TGTGCCAGCAGCCCCGGACAGGGGTTGGATGGCTACACCTTC.

This clone was counted a few times. Other DNA sequences in this sample translate to the same CDR3. The chain carries TRBV7-3 and TRBJ2-3; possibly TRBD1 for D (6 bases). CDR3 size: 13 residues. Germline loops: CDR1 SGHTA, CDR2 FQGTGA. Between the trimmed V and J ends, which lost 4 bases and 6 bases, there was a span of 11 bases. The CDR3 bases are TGTGCCAGCAGCTCGACAGGCCCGGATACGCAGTATTTT. Its protein product is CASSSTGPDTQYF.

The genes are TRBV7-2 and TRBJ2-5; 8 bases align to TRBD1. The CDR3 length is 15 residues. V dropped 0 bases and J dropped 5; count of bases not matched to a gene: 5. The germline CDR1 and CDR2 sequences are SGHTA and FQGNSA. The CDR3 region is CASSLAVTGAETQYF. The CDR3 DNA reads as TGTGCCAGCAGCTTAGCGGTGACAGGGGCCGAGACCCAGTACTTC.